One sample yielded the 29 T cell receptor beta chains listed below, sequenced in a study of blood T cells in healthy people across ages. Primers used in a second PCR of about 7 to 12 cycles were a sample-barcoded 5' primer and a J-beta primer mix. TCRdb called the 5' RACE reads again in MiXCR, with one record for every CDR3 protein. The sample shows roughly 700,000 distinct CDR3 sequences, around 45% of them seen only once. Source material: blood. These receptors all come from a woman aged 60 to 75 in good health.

This chain links TRBV20-1 with TRBJ1-6; weak D call: TRBD1 (6 bases). This CDR3 spans 16 amino acids. Trimming left V 3 bases short and J 2 bases short, with 14 bases between. Germline V gene data show CDR1 as DFQATT and CDR2 as SNEGSKA (reference sequence). This chain's CDR3 is CSARSRGKTYNSPLHF. The DNA for the CDR3 is TGCAGTGCTAGGAGCAGGGGCAAAACCTATAATTCACCCCTCCACTTT.

J is TRBJ2-5 and V is TRBV6-2 or TRBV6-3; 8 bases fit TRBD2. The J call could be wrong; TRBJ2-7 is a better fit for the DNA end. The length of the CDR3 is 14 residues. CDR1 MNHEY and CDR2 SVGEGT come from the germline V gene. The CDR3 nucleotides read TGTGCCAGCAAAAGCGGGGGATATTTTGGCGAGCAGTACTTC. Protein: CASKSGGYFGEQYF.

Details on this clonotype: Sequence at one end of the junction differs from germline and may be a read error. The rearrangement uses TRBV7-2 and TRBJ2-6, with D unresolved. Germline CDR1 SGHTA, CDR2 FQGNSA. CDR3 length: 16 residues. The CDR3 is CASSSRAHTGVNVLTF. CDR3 nucleotide sequence: TGTGCCAGCAGCTCCCGGGCCCATACTGGGGTCAACGTCCTGACTTTC.

The J gene is TRBJ1-2, the V gene TRBV7-2, with a tentative D call TRBD1 (5 bases). Between the trimmed V and J ends, which lost 6 bases and 8 bases, there was a span of 22 bases. The CDR3 covers 15 residues. Germline CDR1 reads SGHTA; CDR2 reads FQGNSA. DNA for the CDR3: TGTGCCAGCAGAGTTTTAGCAGGCGGAGGGGAGGGCTACACCTTC. Translating gives CASRVLAGGGEGYTF.

The chain uses TRBV14 and TRBJ2-4, with 7 bases identical to TRBD1. Germline-derived CDR1 and CDR2 are SGHDN and FVKESK. V was clipped by 1 base and J by 13 bases; unmatched bases: 13. The CDR3 has 15 residues. The CDR3 sequence: CASSQAGTVAWEQYF. As DNA, the CDR3 is TGTGCCAGCAGCCAAGCTGGGACAGTGGCGTGGGAGCAGTACTTC.

The rearrangement uses TRBV5-1 and TRBJ2-5; 11 bases match TRBD2. V shed 0 bases, J shed 11 bases, and the junction held 24 bases outside the gene matches. CDR1 and CDR2 from the germline V gene are SGHRS and YFSETQ. This CDR3 has 20 amino acids. CDR3 in DNA: TGCGCCAGCAGCTTGGATGGTCTAGCGGGAGGATATAGTCGGTACAATGAGCAGTACTTC. Encoded protein: CASSLDGLAGGYSRYNEQYF.

This clonotype occurred once. A read error may account for a junction end that differs from germline. V is TRBV20-1 and J is TRBJ2-7; TRBD1 is a possible D gene (6 bases). The CDR3 spans 14 residues. Per germline, CDR1 DFQATT and CDR2 SNEGSKA (reference sequence). The CDR3 sequence is CSAGEDRFSYEQYF. CDR3 nucleotides: TGCAGTGCTGGAGAGGACAGATTCTCCTACGAGCAGTACTTC.

CDR3 sequence (DNA): TGCGCCAGCAGCCAAGAATCCTGGGACGAGCAGTACTTC. Amino acid sequence: CASSQESWDEQYF. This chain links TRBV4-1 with TRBJ2-7; D unresolved. Germline assignment: CDR1 MGHRA and CDR2 YSYEKL. The CDR3 length is 13 residues. V dropped 0 bases and J dropped 5 bases, with 8 bases sitting between them.

V and J are TRBV6-5 and TRBJ2-7; 7 bases fit TRBD1. The V gene's germline CDR1 is MNHEY and CDR2 SVGAGI. This CDR3 contains 15 residues. V shed 6 bases, J shed 0 bases, and the junction held 8 bases outside the gene matches. CDR3 DNA sequence: TGTGCCAGCAGCGCACCAAACAGGGGCTCCTACGAGCAGTACTTC. Its protein product is CASSAPNRGSYEQYF.

This chain links TRBV24-1 with TRBJ2-7; the match to TRBD2 covers 7 bases. Germline V gene sequence: CDR1 KGHDR, CDR2 SFDVKD. This CDR3 has 14 residues. The trim removed 4 bases at V and 2 bases at J, leaving 4 bases unmatched. In DNA, the CDR3 is TGTGCCACCAGTGACCCGGGGGGAACCTACGAGCAGTACTTC. Amino acids: CATSDPGGTYEQYF.

This clonotype was recorded many times. The chain uses TRBV7-2 and TRBJ2-1; maybe TRBD2 (6 bases). V was clipped by 5 bases and J by 12 bases, with 14 bases between them. Germline V lookup: CDR1 SGHTA, CDR2 FQGNSA. The CDR3 sequence is 12 residues long. The CDR3 DNA reads TGTGCCAGCAGCCCCCAGGAGGGCGTGCAGTTCTTC. Translating it yields CASSPQEGVQFF.

As for this clonotype: One end of the junction fails to match germline, which may point to a read error. The rearrangement uses TRBV2 and TRBJ1-5, with 8 positions matching TRBD1. This CDR3 comprises 16 residues. The germline V gene encodes CDR1 SNHLY and CDR2 FYNNEI. CDR3 sequence (DNA): TGTGCCAGCAGTGACCCAGGACAGGGTTCGACTCAGCCCCTGCATTTT. Its protein product is CASSDPGQGSTQPLHF.

The chain links TRBV24-1 to TRBJ2-1, with TRBD1 matching 12 bases. The germline CDR1 and CDR2 sequences are KGHDR and SFDVKD. There are 17 residues in the CDR3. V shed 4 bases, J shed 5 bases, and the junction held 8 bases outside the gene matches. The CDR3 region has the DNA TGTGCCACCAGTGACTCATGGGACAGGGGGCGAGACAATGAGCAGTTCTTC. Translating it yields CATSDSWDRGRDNEQFF.

This sequence joins TRBV7-2 and TRBJ1-2; 8 nucleotides line up with TRBD1. With V trimmed by 0 bases and J by 8 bases, 5 bases remained unmatched. This CDR3 is 14 amino acids long. Germline CDR1 is SGHTA and CDR2 is FQGNSA. The CDR3 DNA sequence: TGTGCCAGCAGCTTAGCCGGACAGGGCCACGGCTACACCTTC. It yields the protein CASSLAGQGHGYTF.

In regard to this clonotype: With a much larger clone just one base away, this may be a read error. The chain combines TRBV9 with TRBJ2-1; possible D gene TRBD1, 5 bases. The DNA matches TRBJ2-7 better at its end, which makes the J call doubtful. Germline-derived CDR1 and CDR2 are SGDLS and YYNGEE. The CDR3 contains 15 residues. CDR3 nucleotides: TGTGCCAGCAGCGTAGCTAGTGGACACAACAATGAGCAGTACTTC. It is translated as CASSVASGHNNEQYF.

The chain links TRBV7-9 to TRBJ1-1; possibly TRBD1 for D (6 bases). CDR1 is SEHNR and CDR2 is FQNEAQ in the germline V gene (reference sequence). V was cut by 4 bases and J by 6 bases, with 9 bases left in between. This CDR3 has 12 amino acids. The DNA for the CDR3 is TGTGCCAGCAGCTCGGACAGCGCTGAAGCTTTCTTT. Translated, it gives CASSSDSAEAFF.

The V gene is TRBV7-2, the J gene TRBJ1-2; possible D gene TRBD1, 5 bases. Germline values: CDR1 SGHTA, CDR2 FQGNSA. This CDR3 is built from 14 residues. V lost 2 bases and J lost 2, with 9 bases in between. The DNA of the CDR3 is TGTGCCAGCAGCTTAATGCAGGGAAACTATGGCTACACCTTC. It codes for CASSLMQGNYGYTF.

This clonotype came up a few times. This chain links TRBV7-8 with TRBJ2-3, with D perhaps TRBD1 (6 bases). The CDR3 runs to 15 residues. Looked up from germline, CDR1 is SGHVS and CDR2 is FQNEAQ. V lost 1 base to trimming and J lost 3 bases, with 11 bases between them. This chain's CDR3 is CASSLGQGRTDTQYF. In DNA, the CDR3 is TGTGCCAGCAGCTTAGGTCAGGGGAGAACAGATACGCAGTATTTT. Full variable domain (missing parts from reference TRBV7-8 and TRBJ2-3): GAGVSQSPRYKVAKRGQDVALRCDPISGHVSLFWYQQALGQGPEFLTYFQNEAQLDKSGLPSDRFFAERPEGSVSTLKIQRTQQEDSAVYLCASSLGQGRTDTQYFGPGTRLTVL.

The chain uses TRBV5-6 and TRBJ1-1; 11 bases fit TRBD1. V was pared by 4 bases and J by 5 bases, with 10 bases of the junction left unmatched. This CDR3 is built from 16 residues. Germline assignment: CDR1 SGHDT and CDR2 YYEEEE. CDR3 region: CASSPLWGQGGTEAFF. In DNA, the CDR3 is TGTGCCAGCAGCCCGTTGTGGGGACAGGGGGGAACTGAAGCTTTCTTT.

This clonotype was found a few times. This chain uses TRBV29-1 with TRBJ2-1, with D uncertain. There are 13 residues in the CDR3. Germline CDR1 is SQVTM and CDR2 is ANQGSEA. V lost 1 base, J lost 0 bases, and 4 bases lay in between. This chain's CDR3 is CSVEAASYNEQFF. CDR3 coding DNA: TGCAGCGTTGAAGCGGCCTCCTACAATGAGCAGTTCTTC.

This clonotype has at least ten counts. The V and J genes are TRBV5-1 and TRBJ1-1, with a tentative D call TRBD1 (6 bases). This CDR3 is built from 15 residues. Germline V gene sequence: CDR1 SGHRS, CDR2 YFSETQ. The V end lost 0 bases, the J end lost 5 bases, and 14 bases lay between the germline ends. CDR3 loop: CASSLDGGPWTEAFF. The CDR3 DNA is TGCGCCAGCAGCTTGGATGGGGGGCCATGGACTGAAGCTTTCTTT.

V gene TRBV6-2 or TRBV6-3 combines with J gene TRBJ1-2; a weak D match, TRBD1 (5 bases). Trimming removed 2 bases at V and 6 bases at J, with 10 bases between. Looked up from germline, CDR1 is MNHEY and CDR2 is SVGEGT. The CDR3 is made up of 13 amino acids. The DNA for the CDR3 is TGTGCCAGCAGTTACCCCAGGGCCAATGGCTACACCTTC. Its translation: CASSYPRANGYTF.

This clonotype was seen a single time. The gene calls are TRBV5-1 and TRBJ2-1; tentative D call: TRBD1 (6 bases). The J call may be mistaken, given a closer DNA end match to TRBJ2-7. CDR3 length: 15 residues. Germline V CDR1 and CDR2: SGHRS, YFSETQ. The CDR3 region has the DNA TGCGCCAGCAGCCGAATCCGGGACACCTACAATGAGCAGTACTTC. It specifies CASSRIRDTYNEQYF.

The table lists this clonotype with a few counts. This chain joins TRBV20-1 and TRBJ1-1, with a tentative D call TRBD1 (5 bases). CDR3 length: 16 residues. V was shortened by 0 bases and J by 1 base, with 15 bases between the two germline ends. Germline lookup yields CDR1 DFQATT and CDR2 SNEGSKA (reference sequence). CDR3 coding DNA: TGCAGTGCTAGAGATCGGGGGTCCAGCCAGAACACTGAAGCTTTCTTT. The encoded protein is CSARDRGSSQNTEAFF.

This clonotype was observed many times. The chain is built from TRBV5-1 and TRBJ2-1, with 10 bases fitting TRBD1. The CDR3 spans 15 residues. The junction had 6 bases not matched to a gene; V was cut back by 4 bases and J by 5 bases. CDR1 is SGHRS, CDR2 YFSETQ, per germline. The CDR3 protein is CASSPEGQGNNEQFF. CDR3 bases: TGCGCCAGCAGCCCGGAGGGACAGGGGAACAATGAGCAGTTCTTC.

This clonotype was observed a handful of times. The chain uses TRBV21-1 and TRBJ2-7; the listed D gene, TRBD2, was not tested against the DNA. TRBV21-1 is a known pseudogene. The CDR3 runs to 18 residues. The CDR3, as DNA: TGTGCCAGCAGTCCAGGGGTAGGGGCTAGCGGGAGTCGACACGAGCAGTACTTC. Residues: CASSPGVGASGSRHEQYF.

V gene TRBV5-1 combines with J gene TRBJ2-5; the match to TRBD2 covers 15 bases. V lost 0 bases, J lost 7 bases, and 7 bases stayed unmatched. CDR1 is SGHRS and CDR2 is YFSETQ in the germline V gene. The CDR3 length is 17 residues. CDR3 nucleotides: TGCGCCAGCAGCTTGGAGGGGACTAGCGGGAGGACGTGGACCCAGTACTTC. Translating gives CASSLEGTSGRTWTQYF.

The chain couples TRBV7-3 to TRBJ2-7; 7 bases are a match to TRBD2. Germline lookup yields CDR1 SGHTA and CDR2 FQGTGA. The V gene end was trimmed by 3 bases and the J gene end by 6 bases; junction bases not matched to a gene: 11. The CDR3 extends over 15 amino acids. The CDR3 DNA follows: TGTGCCAGCAGCTTGGCGGGAGATGGGGCAGGCGAGCAGTACTTC. It yields the protein CASSLAGDGAGEQYF.

The chain is built from TRBV5-6 and TRBJ2-7; D might be TRBD2 (7 bases). The J call may be wrong; the DNA end is better matched by TRBJ2-1. The CDR3 contains 16 residues. CDR1 is SGHDT and CDR2 is YYEEEE in the germline V gene. The CDR3 is CASSLLGPGGGVGQFF. As DNA, the CDR3 is TGTGCCAGCAGCTTGTTAGGACCCGGCGGGGGCGTTGGGCAGTTCTTC.